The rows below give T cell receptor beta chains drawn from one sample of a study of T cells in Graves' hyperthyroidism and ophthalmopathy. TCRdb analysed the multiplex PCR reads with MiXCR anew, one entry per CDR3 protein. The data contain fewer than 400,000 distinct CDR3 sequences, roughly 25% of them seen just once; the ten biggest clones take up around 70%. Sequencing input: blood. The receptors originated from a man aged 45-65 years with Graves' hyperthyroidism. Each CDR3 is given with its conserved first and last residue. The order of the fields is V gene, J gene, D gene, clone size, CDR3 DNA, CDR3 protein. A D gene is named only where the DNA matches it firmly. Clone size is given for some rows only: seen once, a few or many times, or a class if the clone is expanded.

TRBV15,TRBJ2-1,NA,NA,TGTGCCACCAGCAAGTTGGATGAGCAGTTCTTC,CATSKLDEQFF
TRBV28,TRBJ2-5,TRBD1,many,TGTGCCAGCAGCAGGGGACAGAAAGAGACCCAGTACTTC,CASSRGQKETQYF
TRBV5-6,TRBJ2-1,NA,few,TGTGCCAGCAGGTGGTACAATGAGCAGTTCTTC,CASRWYNEQFF
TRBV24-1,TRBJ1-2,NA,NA,TGTGCCACCAGTGGGGGTATGGACTATGGCTACACCTTC,CATSGGMDYGYTF
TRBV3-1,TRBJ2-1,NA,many,TGTGCCAGCAGCCATCCAGACAATGAGCAGTTCTTC,CASSHPDNEQFF
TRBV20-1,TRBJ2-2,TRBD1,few,TGCAGTGCCGGGACAGGGGTAACCGGGGAGCTGTTTTTT,CSAGTGVTGELFF
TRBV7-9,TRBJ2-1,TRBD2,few,TGTGCCAGCAGCCCCCCCGGGACTAGCGGGAGAAAAGGGTTCTTC,CASSPPGTSGRKGFF
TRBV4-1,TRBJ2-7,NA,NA,TGCGCCAGCAGCCAAGCGGTCAGGGGGGGCTACGAGCAGTACTTC,CASSQAVRGGYEQYF
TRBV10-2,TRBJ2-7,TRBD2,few,TGCGCCAGCAGCTTAGCGGGAGGGAGAGAAAACGAGCAGTACTTC,CASSLAGGRENEQYF
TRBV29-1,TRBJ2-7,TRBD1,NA,TGCAGCGTTGAAGGACAGGGGGTGGGCGAGCAGTACTTC,CSVEGQGVGEQYF
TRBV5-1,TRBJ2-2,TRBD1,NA,TGCGCCAGCAGCCGGGACAGGCCAACCGGGGAGCTGTTTTTT,CASSRDRPTGELFF
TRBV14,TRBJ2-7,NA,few,TGTGCCAGCAGCCAAGAGGGAGGAGCGGGTCGCTCCTACGAGCAGTACTTC,CASSQEGGAGRSYEQYF
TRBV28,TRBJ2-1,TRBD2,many,TGTGCCAGCAGTTCAGTTGAAGCGGGAGGCCCTAGGGATGAGCAGTTCTTC,CASSSVEAGGPRDEQFF
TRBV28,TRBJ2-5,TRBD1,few,TGTGCCAGCAGTCCCCGACAGGGAAGAGAGACCCAGTACTTC,CASSPRQGRETQYF
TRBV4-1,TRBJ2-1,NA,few,TGCGCCAGCAGCCTCTTCAGACAGAATGAGCAGTTCTTC,CASSLFRQNEQFF
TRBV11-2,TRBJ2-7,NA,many,TGTGCCAGCAGCTTAGGCCGGGGATCCTACGAGCAGTACTTC,CASSLGRGSYEQYF
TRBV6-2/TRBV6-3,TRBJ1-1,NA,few,TGTGCCAGCAGTTATGACAGCAACACTGAAGCTTTCTTT,CASSYDSNTEAFF
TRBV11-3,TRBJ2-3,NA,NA,TGTGCCAGCAGCTTACCGCGGGACAGCCGCACAGATACGCAGTATTTT,CASSLPRDSRTDTQYF
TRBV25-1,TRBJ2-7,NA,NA,TGTGCCAGCAGTCCGTGGGGCCTTTACGAGCAGTACTTC,CASSPWGLYEQYF
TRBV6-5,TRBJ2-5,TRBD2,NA,TGTGCCAGCAGTTACTCGACTAGCGGGGAAGAGACCCAGTACTTC,CASSYSTSGEETQYF
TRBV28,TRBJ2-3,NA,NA,TGTGCCAGCACGCCGCAGTATTTT,CASTPQYF
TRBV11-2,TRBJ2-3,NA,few,TGTGCCAGCAGCTTGACTATGAGGGGAAGGGTAGATACGCAGTATTTT,CASSLTMRGRVDTQYF
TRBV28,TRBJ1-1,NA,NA,TGCGCCAGCAGTTCGCCGCACAGGATGTTAGCCGGCACTGAAGGTTTCTTT,CASSSPHRMLAGTEGFF
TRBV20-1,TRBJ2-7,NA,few,TGCAGTGCTAGTGATACAGGGAATTACGAGCAGTACTTC,CSASDTGNYEQYF
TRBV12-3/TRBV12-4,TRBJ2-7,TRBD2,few,TGTGCCAGCAGGAAAGGGACTAGCGCAGAGCAGTACTTC,CASRKGTSAEQYF
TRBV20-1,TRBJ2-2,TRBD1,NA,TGCAGTGCTAGGGACCGGGACAGGCTTCACACCGGGGAGCTGTTTTTT,CSARDRDRLHTGELFF
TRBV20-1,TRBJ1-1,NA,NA,TGCAGTGCTAGAAAGGGACCGATGAACACTGAAGCTTTCTTT,CSARKGPMNTEAFF
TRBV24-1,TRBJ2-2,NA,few,TGTGCCACCATGGGACAGAACACCGGGGAGCTGTTTTTT,CATMGQNTGELFF
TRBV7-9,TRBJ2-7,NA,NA,TGTGCCAGCAGCCCCGGGGGACACGAGCAGTACTTC,CASSPGGHEQYF
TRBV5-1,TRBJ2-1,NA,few,TGCGCCAGCAGCTTGGCCGTACTAGACACCAATGAGCAGTTCTTC,CASSLAVLDTNEQFF
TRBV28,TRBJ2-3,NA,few,TGTGCCAGCAGTCGGACCGAAACGCAGTATTTT,CASSRTETQYF
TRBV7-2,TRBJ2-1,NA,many,TGTGCCAGCAGCTCGTCCGACATCAATGAGCAGTTCTTC,CASSSSDINEQFF
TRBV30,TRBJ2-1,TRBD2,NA,TGTGCCTGGAGTGAGGCGCGGGAGAAGAGTAAGCAGTTCTTC,CAWSEAREKSKQFF
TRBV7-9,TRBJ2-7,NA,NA,TGTGCCAGCAGCTCGCAGACAGGAGGACTAGCGGGACAGGGGGCCTACGAGCAGTACTTC,CASSSQTGGLAGQGAYEQYF
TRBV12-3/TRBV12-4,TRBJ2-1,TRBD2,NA,TGTGCCAGCAGTTTAGCCGGGAGGGCTGAGCAGTTCTTC,CASSLAGRAEQFF
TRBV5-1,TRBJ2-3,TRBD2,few,TGCGCCAGCAGCTTGGGTCTAGCGGACCGGGATACGCAGTATTTT,CASSLGLADRDTQYF
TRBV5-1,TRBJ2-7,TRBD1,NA,TGCGCCAGCAGCCACGGACAGGGGGGAGGCTACGAGCAGTACTTC,CASSHGQGGGYEQYF
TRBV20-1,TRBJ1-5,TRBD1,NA,TGCAGTGCTGGCAAAGGGACAGGGACTCAGCCCCAGCATTTT,CSAGKGTGTQPQHF
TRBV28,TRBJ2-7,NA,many,TGTGCCAGCAGTTCTCTCGACAGGCGGTACTTC,CASSSLDRRYF
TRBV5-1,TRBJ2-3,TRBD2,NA,TGCGCCAGCAGCTTGTTGCGGGCGGGAGATACGCAGTGTTTT,CASSLLRAGDTQCF
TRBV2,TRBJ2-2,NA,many,TGTGCCAGCAGTTACGGGACCGGGGAGCTGTTTTTT,CASSYGTGELFF
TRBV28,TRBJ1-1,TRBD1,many,TGTGCCAGCAGTTCCGACAGGGTGTGGGCGGTGAACACTGAAGCTTTCTTT,CASSSDRVWAVNTEAFF
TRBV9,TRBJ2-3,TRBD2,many,TGTGCCAGCAGCGTAGGGAGCGGGAGGGCCACAGATACGCAGTATTTT,CASSVGSGRATDTQYF
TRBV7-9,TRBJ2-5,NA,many,TGTGCCAGCAGCGGCCAGGGGCCGGAGACCCAGTACTTC,CASSGQGPETQYF
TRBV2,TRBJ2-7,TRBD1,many,TGTGCCAGCAGTGAAGGGACAGGGGGTTCCTACGAGCAGTACTTC,CASSEGTGGSYEQYF
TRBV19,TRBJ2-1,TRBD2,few,TGTGCCACTACCCTCGCTAGCGGGATCAGCGATGAGCAGTTCTTC,CATTLASGISDEQFF
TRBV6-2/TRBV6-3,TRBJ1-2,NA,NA,TGTGCCAGCAGTTACGATGGGACGATAGATGGCTACACCTTC,CASSYDGTIDGYTF
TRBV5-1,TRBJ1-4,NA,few,TGCGCCAGCAGCTTTGAGACAGCCGGAAAACTGTTTTTT,CASSFETAGKLFF
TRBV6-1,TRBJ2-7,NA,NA,TGTGCCAGCAGTGAATTAGTAGGGTACGAGCAGTACTTC,CASSELVGYEQYF
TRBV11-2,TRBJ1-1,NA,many,TGTGCCAGCAGCTTCTTGCTTACAGGGCGGACTGAAGCTTTCTTT,CASSFLLTGRTEAFF
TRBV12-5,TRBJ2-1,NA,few,TGTGCTAGTGGTTTGAGAGGGAGTTTCTCCTACAATGAGCAGTTCTTC,CASGLRGSFSYNEQFF
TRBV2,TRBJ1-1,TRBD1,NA,TGTGCCAGCAGCTTTAACAGGGGCTCCACTGAAGCTTTCTTT,CASSFNRGSTEAFF
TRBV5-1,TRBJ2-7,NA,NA,TGCGCCAGCAGCGGGAGGGGGAGCGCCTACGAGCAGTACTTC,CASSGRGSAYEQYF